The TCR beta chain under discussion was sequenced for a study of shared clonotypes between healthy human individuals. This clone was seen a single time. Its antigen is as yet unknown. Naive-designated CD8 cells lacked CD45RO, were positively enriched for CCR7, and omitted terminally differentiated effector memory CD45RA+ cells. The protocol was immunoSEQ multiplex PCR, while the TCRdb copy is restricted to in-frame clones and leaves out a portion. The repertoire holds around 1,900,000 clones, with about 94% as singletons. Per the germline V gene, CDR1 is MNHEY and CDR2 is SVGAGI. Trimming removed 5 bases from V and 3 bases from J, with 10 bases in between. This CDR3 contains 14 residues. General study results and limits: Relative to memory subsets, naive subsets generally showed larger estimated richness. Rarefaction showed sorted-subset sequencing was incomplete despite large depth. Clonotype sharing among donors was expected to depend on sequencing depth.

V is TRBV6-5 and J is TRBJ2-2; D call uncertain. Source material: naive CD8+ T cells from PBMCs. The receptor was derived from a man between 18 and 35 years old in good health. Some clones in this sample may be carry-over from other donors' samples. The CDR3 DNA follows: TGTGCCAGCAGTCCCGCGGTCGACACCGGGGAGCTGTTTTTT. Amino acid sequence: CASSPAVDTGELFF.